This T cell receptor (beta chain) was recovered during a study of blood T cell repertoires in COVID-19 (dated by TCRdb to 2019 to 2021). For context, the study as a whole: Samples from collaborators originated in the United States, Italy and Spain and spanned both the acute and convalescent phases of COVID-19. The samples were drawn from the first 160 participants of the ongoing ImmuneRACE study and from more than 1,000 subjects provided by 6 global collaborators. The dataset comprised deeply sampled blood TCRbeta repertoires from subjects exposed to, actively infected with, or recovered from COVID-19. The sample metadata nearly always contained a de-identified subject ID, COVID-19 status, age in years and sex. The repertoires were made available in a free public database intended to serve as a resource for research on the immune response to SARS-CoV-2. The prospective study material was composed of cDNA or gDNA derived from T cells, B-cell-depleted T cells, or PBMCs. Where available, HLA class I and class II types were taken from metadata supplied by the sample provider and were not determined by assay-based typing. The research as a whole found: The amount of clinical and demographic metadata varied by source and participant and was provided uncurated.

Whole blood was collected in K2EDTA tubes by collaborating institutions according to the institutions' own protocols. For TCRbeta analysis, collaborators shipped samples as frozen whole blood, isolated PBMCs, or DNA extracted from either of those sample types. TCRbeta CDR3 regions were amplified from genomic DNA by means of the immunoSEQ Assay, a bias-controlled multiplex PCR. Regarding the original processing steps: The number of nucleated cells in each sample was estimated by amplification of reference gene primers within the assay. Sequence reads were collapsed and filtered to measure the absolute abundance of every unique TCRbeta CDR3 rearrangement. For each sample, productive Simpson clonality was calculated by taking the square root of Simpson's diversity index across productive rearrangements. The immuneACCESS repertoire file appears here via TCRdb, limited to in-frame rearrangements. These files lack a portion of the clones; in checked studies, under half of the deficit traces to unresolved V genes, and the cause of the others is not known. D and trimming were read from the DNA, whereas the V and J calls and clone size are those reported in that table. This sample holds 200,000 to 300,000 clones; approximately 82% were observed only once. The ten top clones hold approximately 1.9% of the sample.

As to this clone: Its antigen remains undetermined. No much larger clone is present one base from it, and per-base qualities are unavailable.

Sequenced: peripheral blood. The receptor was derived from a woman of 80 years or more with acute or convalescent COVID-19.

The encoded CDR3 is CASSQSVHSNQPQHF. The DNA sequence is as follows: TGCGCCAGCAGCCAATCAGTCCATAGCAATCAGCCCCAGCATTTT. The rearrangement joined TRBV4-3 to TRBJ1-5; no D gene is confidently identified. According to the germline V gene, CDR1 reads LGHNA and CDR2 reads YSLEER. The junction shows trimming of 2 bases on V and 0 bases on J, plus 8 bases between the germline ends. CDR3 length: 15 amino acids, cysteine to phenylalanine. Only the CDR3 DNA is retained, 45 bases long and in frame from the first base.